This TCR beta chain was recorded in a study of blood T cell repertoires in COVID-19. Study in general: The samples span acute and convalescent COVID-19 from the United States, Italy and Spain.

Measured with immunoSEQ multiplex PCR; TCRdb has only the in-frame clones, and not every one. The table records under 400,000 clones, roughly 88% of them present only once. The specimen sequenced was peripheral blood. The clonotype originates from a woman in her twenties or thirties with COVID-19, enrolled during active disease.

The CDR3 is CASSLGLQGWGNTIYF. CDR3 nucleotides: TGTGCCAGCAGCTTGGGACTCCAGGGGTGGGGAAACACCATATATTTT. The chain is built from TRBV5-5 and TRBJ1-3; perhaps TRBD1 as D (6 bases). Germline CDR1 SGHKS, CDR2 YYEKEE (reference sequence). With 0 bases removed from V and 4 bases from J, the gap between germline ends came to 14 bases. The CDR3 is made up of 16 amino acids.